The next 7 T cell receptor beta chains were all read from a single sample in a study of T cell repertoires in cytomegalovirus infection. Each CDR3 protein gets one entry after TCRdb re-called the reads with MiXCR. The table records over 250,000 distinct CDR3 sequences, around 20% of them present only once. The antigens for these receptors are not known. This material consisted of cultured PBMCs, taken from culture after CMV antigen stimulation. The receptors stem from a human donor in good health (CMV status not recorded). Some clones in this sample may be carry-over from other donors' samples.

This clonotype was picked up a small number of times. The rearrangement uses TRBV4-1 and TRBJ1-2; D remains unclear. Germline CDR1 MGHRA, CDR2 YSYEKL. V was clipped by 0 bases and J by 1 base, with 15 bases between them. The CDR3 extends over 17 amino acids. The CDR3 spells CASSQDLTGLDNYGYTF. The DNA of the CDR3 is TGCGCCAGCAGCCAAGATCTCACCGGGCTAGATAACTATGGCTACACCTTC.

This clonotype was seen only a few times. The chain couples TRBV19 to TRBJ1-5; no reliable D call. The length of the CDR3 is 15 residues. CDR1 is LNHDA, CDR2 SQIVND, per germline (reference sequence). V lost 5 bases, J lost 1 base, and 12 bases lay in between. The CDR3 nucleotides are TGTGCCAGTAGTTTCACAGTCTTAAGCAATCAGCCCCAGCATTTT. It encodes CASSFTVLSNQPQHF.

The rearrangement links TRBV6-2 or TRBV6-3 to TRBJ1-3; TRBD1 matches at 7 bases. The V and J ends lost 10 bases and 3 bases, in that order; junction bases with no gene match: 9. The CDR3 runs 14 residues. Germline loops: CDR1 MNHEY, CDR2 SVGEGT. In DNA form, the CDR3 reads TGTGCCACCCATCGGACAGGCCTTGGAAACACCATATATTTT. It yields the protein CATHRTGLGNTIYF.

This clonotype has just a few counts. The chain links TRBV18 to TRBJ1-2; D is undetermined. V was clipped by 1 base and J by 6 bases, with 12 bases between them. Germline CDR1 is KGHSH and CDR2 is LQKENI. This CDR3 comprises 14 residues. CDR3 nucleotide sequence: TGTGCCAGCTCACCACGAAAGGGAGACCATGGCTACACCTTC. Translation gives CASSPRKGDHGYTF.

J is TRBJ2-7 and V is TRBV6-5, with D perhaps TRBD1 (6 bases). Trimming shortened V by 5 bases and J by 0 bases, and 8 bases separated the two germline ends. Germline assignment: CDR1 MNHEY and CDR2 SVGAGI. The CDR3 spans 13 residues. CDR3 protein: CASSEGVSYEQYF. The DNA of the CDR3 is TGTGCCAGCAGTGAGGGGGTCTCCTACGAGCAGTACTTC.

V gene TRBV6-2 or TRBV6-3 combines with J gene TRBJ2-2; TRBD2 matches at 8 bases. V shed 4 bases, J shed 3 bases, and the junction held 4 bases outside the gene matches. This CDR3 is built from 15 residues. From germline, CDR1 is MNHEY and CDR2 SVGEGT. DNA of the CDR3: TGTGCCAGCAGTTCGGGGGGGAGAGACACCGGGGAGCTGTTTTTT. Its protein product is CASSSGGRDTGELFF.

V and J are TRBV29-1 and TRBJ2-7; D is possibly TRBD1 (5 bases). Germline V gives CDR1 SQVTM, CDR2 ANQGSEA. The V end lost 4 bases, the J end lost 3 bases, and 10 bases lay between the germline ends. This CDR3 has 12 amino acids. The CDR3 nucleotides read TGCAGCGTTGGGCAGGGAAACTACGAGCAGTACGTC. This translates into CSVGQGNYEQYV.